The TCR beta chain described here comes from a study of cytomegalovirus exposure and HLA in healthy donors. Worth noting for this clone: Its antigen is unidentified.

The PCR ran on 60 Vbeta and 13 Jbeta primers. Assay used: immunoSEQ multiplex PCR; TCRdb lists only in-frame clones, some missing. The sample includes about 150,000 clones, about three quarters seen only once; the top ten take 3.9%. Findings and caveats of the study: As confirmed in vitro, three CMV-associated chains were specific for CMV antigens. Certain sequence variants were highly shared and formed a cluster, and this cluster was likely a sequencing artifact.

The V segment lost 6 bases and the J segment 1 base; nucleotides outside the gene matches: 12. Per the germline V gene, CDR1 is MNHEY and CDR2 is SMNVEV (reference sequence). The CDR3 consists of 17 residues. Donors showed nominal health when sampled, although they likely had unrecorded immune exposures. This clonotype originated in a male donor in good health and CMV-seronegative. Sequencing used PBMCs. The chain joins TRBV27 to TRBJ2-4; 7 positions match TRBD1. CDR3: CASSRKGASSAKNIQYF. CDR3 bases: TGTGCCAGCAGCCGAAAGGGGGCTAGCTCGGCCAAAAACATTCAGTACTTC.